Sequencing of this T cell receptor beta chain was carried out in a study of blood T cell repertoires in COVID-19. The assay was immunoSEQ multiplex PCR, and TCRdb's table has in-frame clones only and misses some. The sample carries approximately 140,000 clones, around 85% recorded once. In germline, CDR1 is KGHSH, CDR2 LQKENI. This CDR3 is built from 12 residues. V was cut by 2 bases and J by 12 bases, with 13 bases left in between. The sample was peripheral blood. The TCR was taken from an older woman with COVID-19, enrolled during active disease. This rearrangement joins TRBV18 to TRBJ1-2, with D possibly matching TRBD1 (6 bases). The CDR3: CASSPVTGQHTF. In DNA form, the CDR3 reads TGTGCCAGCTCACCAGTGACAGGTCAACACACCTTC. The whole variable domain, filled in from reference TRBV18 and TRBJ1-2, reads NAGVMQNPRHLVRRRGQEARLRCSPMKGHSHVYWYRQLPEEGLKFMVYLQKENIIDESGMPKERFSAEFPKEGPSILRIQQVVRGDSAAYFCASSPVTGQHTFGSGTRLTVV.